This TCR beta chain was identified in a study of OX40 agonist ivuxolimab in advanced cancers. Findings and limits, study-wide: Expanded clones were, on average, more numerous among CD8+ T cells than CD4+.

With regard to this clone: What it binds is unknown.

Profiled with immunoSEQ multiplex PCR; TCRdb holds only in-frame clones, not every one. The table lists 85,000 to 100,000 clones, about 87% of them singletons. In germline, CDR1 is MNHEY, CDR2 SMNVEV (reference sequence). The trim removed 2 bases at V and 4 bases at J, leaving 3 bases unmatched. The CDR3 spans 14 residues. Sequencing used CD4+ or CD8+ T cells sorted from blood, obtained in a trial of the OX40 agonist ivuxolimab. The TCR comes from an adult with an advanced solid tumor such as melanoma, head and neck, liver or kidney cancer. The chain employs TRBV27 and TRBJ2-5; 8 bases fit TRBD1. CDR3 coding DNA: TGTGCCAGCAGTTTACAGGGGGCAGGAGAGACCCAGTACTTC. As protein: CASSLQGAGETQYF.